This T cell receptor beta chain is drawn from a study of T cell responses to AZD1222 COVID-19 vaccine. Whole-study results and caveats: Close to half of all spike-specific TCRs reportedly target regions of the variants that are unmutated.

The protocol was immunoSEQ multiplex PCR, while the TCRdb copy is restricted to in-frame clones and leaves out a portion. The table has 90,000 to 120,000 clones, around 92% seen once. Second-dose groups at about 4 or about 12 weeks were pooled. The length of the CDR3 is 15 residues. Germline CDR1 is SEHNR and CDR2 is FQNEAQ (reference sequence). V lost 6 bases and J lost 4; bases outside the gene matches: 8. About this clone itself: Its antigen is as yet unknown.

The source of this sequence is an adult who received the AZD1222 COVID-19 vaccine. The sample here was peripheral blood, taken 28 days after the second AZD1222 dose. This chain connects TRBV7-9 to TRBJ1-4, with 7 bases fitting TRBD1. The CDR3 nucleotides read TGTGCCAGCAGGGGATTACAGGGGAGTAATGAAAAACTGTTTTTT. This translates into CASRGLQGSNEKLFF.